This T cell receptor beta chain was observed in a study of blood T cell repertoires in COVID-19. Per the germline V gene, CDR1 is KGHDR and CDR2 is SFDVKD. The V segment lost 3 bases and the J segment 5 bases; nucleotides outside the gene matches: 4. The length of the CDR3 is 16 residues. In the original analysis: Quantification of nucleated cells was approximated via reference gene primer amplification. Clones were sequenced by immunoSEQ multiplex PCR, and TCRdb holds only the in-frame ones, with some missing. The DNA was the basis for D and trimming; V, J and clone size are from that table. There are more than 140,000 clones in the sample; just over 85% occur only once, and roughly 8% lies in the top ten.

The sequenced sample was peripheral blood. The chain has TRBV24-1 and TRBJ2-1; 12 positions match TRBD2. This sequence was found in a woman aged 55-70 years with acute or convalescent COVID-19. The chain's CDR3 is CATSDQTSGGHNEQFF. The CDR3 bases are TGTGCCACCAGTGATCAGACTAGCGGGGGACACAATGAGCAGTTCTTC.